This T cell receptor (beta chain) was profiled in a study of neoadjuvant anti-PD-1 for oral cavity cancer. Survey sequencing of tumors mostly used roughly 4.8 ug DNA, two replicates. Clones were sequenced by immunoSEQ multiplex PCR, and TCRdb holds only the in-frame ones, with some missing. The table records 10,000 or so clones, roughly 70% of them present only once. These newly diagnosed stage II-IVA oral cavity squamous cell carcinoma patients had no prior systemic or radiation treatment. Findings and caveats of the study: Treg/Th17 ratio rose with pretreatment blood and fell with post-treatment tumor TCRbeta clonality.

In its sample, this clone ranks as large (0.1 to 1%). Its target is unknown. The CDR3 runs 14 residues. V lost 1 base, J lost 1 base, and 8 bases lay in between. Germline-derived CDR1 and CDR2 are SGHVS and FNYEAQ. The clonotype comes from a person aged 35 to 85 with oral cavity squamous cell carcinoma. The sequencing here drew on tumor tissue, taken before nivolumab (anti-PD-1) treatment. The chain links TRBV7-6 to TRBJ2-7; tentative D call: TRBD2 (6 bases). The CDR3, as DNA: TGTGCCAGCAGCTTAGTGGGGGGTTCCTACGAGCAGTACTTC. Its protein is CASSLVGGSYEQYF. Based on the CDR3 plus reference TRBV7-6 and TRBJ2-7, the full variable domain is GAGVSQSPRYKVTKRGQDVALRCDPISGHVSLYWYRQALGQGPEFLTYFNYEAQQDKSGLPNDRFSAERPEGSISTLTIQRTEQRDSAMYRCASSLVGGSYEQYFGPGTRLTVT.